The next 18 T cell receptor beta chains were all read from a single sample in a study of T cells after posttransplantation cyclophosphamide (dated by TCRdb to 2016 to 2017). The protocol used for the library was the immunoSEQ multiplex PCR assay. Held by TCRdb, this immuneACCESS table contains in-frame sequences only and omits some clones. Under half of the omission traces to an unresolved V gene where checked; the cause of the rest is unknown. A total of around 37,000 clones appear in this sample, approximately 78% of them only once. Together, the top ten hold roughly 8.1% of the sample. Interpreted using the paper, the treatment or condition label stands for: high-dose cyclophosphamide on days +3 and +4 as single-agent GVHD prophylaxis. For conditioning, the PTCy patients got busulfan and fludarabine, then a related or unrelated marrow graft, followed by cyclophosphamide on days +3 and +4. The specimen was CD4+ T cells sorted from blood, collected 1903 days after a stem cell transplant with posttransplant cyclophosphamide. Every receptor here comes from a female patient aged 40-49 years who received an allogeneic stem cell transplant from a related donor, was CMV-positive, and had no GVHD. Because of the transplant, the T cells may be the graft donor's rather than the patient's own.

The CDR3, as DNA: TGTGCCAGTGTCCGCGGGACCAAGAGACCCCAGTACTTC. It codes for CASVRGTKRPQYF. J is TRBJ2-5 and V is TRBV28; D might be TRBD2 (6 bases). The V gene lost 9 bases and the J gene lost 9 bases, with 20 bases spanning the gap. This CDR3 is built from 13 residues. The V gene's germline CDR1 is MDHEN and CDR2 SYDVKM.

This rearrangement joins TRBV28 to TRBJ1-6; 10 bases line up with TRBD1. Losses at the gene ends were 2 bases for V and 9 bases for J; bases not matched to a gene: 7. This CDR3 comprises 16 residues. The germline V gene encodes CDR1 MDHEN and CDR2 SYDVKM. In DNA, the CDR3 is TGTGCCAGCAGTTTAATCGCGGGACAGGGGATTTCACCCCTCCACTTT. Protein product: CASSLIAGQGISPLHF.

There are a few counts of this clone. The chain has TRBV19 and TRBJ1-2, with 8 positions matching TRBD1. Germline V gene data show CDR1 as LNHDA and CDR2 as SQIVND (reference sequence). Trimming removed 8 bases from V and 5 bases from J; junction bases left unmatched: 10. The CDR3 totals 14 residues. The CDR3 sequence is CASYPGGAGYGYTF. Written as DNA, the CDR3 is TGTGCCAGTTACCCAGGGGGCGCGGGGTATGGCTACACCTTC. Drawing the rest from reference TRBV19 and TRBJ1-2, the complete variable domain is DGGITQSPKYLFRKEGQNVTLSCEQNLNHDAMYWYRQDPGQGLRLIYYSQIVNDFQKGDIAEGYSVSREKKESFPLTVTSAQKNPTAFYLCASYPGGAGYGYTFGSGTRLTVV.

The chain carries TRBV2 and TRBJ1-4, with 9 positions matching TRBD1. Germline CDR1 is SNHLY and CDR2 is FYNNEI. This CDR3 contains 15 residues. V lost 3 bases and J lost 8; bases outside the gene matches: 7. CDR3 residues: CASSDHGTGNEKLFF. CDR3 sequence (DNA): TGTGCCAGCAGTGACCACGGGACAGGGAACGAAAAACTGTTTTTT.

The chain combines TRBV6-5 with TRBJ1-2; 7 positions match TRBD1. The germline V gene encodes CDR1 MNHEY and CDR2 SVGAGI. The junction had 5 bases not matched to a gene; V was cut back by 2 bases and J by 5 bases. The CDR3 is made up of 14 amino acids. CDR3 sequence: CASSYGTEGYGYTF. The CDR3 nucleotides read TGTGCCAGCAGTTACGGGACAGAGGGATATGGCTACACCTTC.

The chain recombines TRBV5-1 with TRBJ1-6; 8 bases map to TRBD1. Germline trimming cut 0 bases from V and 10 bases from J; bases unmatched to any gene: 6. Germline-derived CDR1 and CDR2 are SGHRS and YFSETQ. CDR3 length: 15 amino acids. CDR3 nucleotides: TGCGCCAGCAGCTTGGGGACAGGGACTGCCTCACCCCTCCACTTT. Its protein product is CASSLGTGTASPLHF.

The chain joins TRBV7-9 to TRBJ1-6; the D is unclear. Looked up from germline, CDR1 is SEHNR and CDR2 is FQNEAQ (reference sequence). Trimming shortened V by 2 bases and J by 0 bases, and 5 bases separated the two germline ends. The CDR3 has 15 amino acids. The DNA of the CDR3 is TGTGCCAGCAGCTTAACGAGCTCCTATAATTCACCCCTCCACTTT. Encoded protein: CASSLTSSYNSPLHF.

The chain employs TRBV29-1 and TRBJ1-1, with D unclear. Trimming took off 7 bases at V and 5 bases at J, with 17 bases between the two ends. The CDR3 loop spans 13 amino acids. CDR1 is SQVTM and CDR2 is ANQGSEA in the germline V gene. CDR3 nucleotide sequence: TGCAGCGGCTACCCCGGCGAGGGTACTGAAGCTTTCTTT. Its translation is CSGYPGEGTEAFF. Full variable domain (remainder filled in from reference TRBV29-1 and TRBJ1-1): SAVISQKPSRDICQRGTSLTIQCQVDSQVTMMFWYRQQPGQSLTLIATANQGSEATYESGFVIDKFPISRPNLTFSTLTVSNMSPEDSSIYLCSGYPGEGTEAFFGQGTRLTVV.

The V and J genes are TRBV4-2 and TRBJ1-6; 10 bases map to TRBD1. Germline V gene data show CDR1 as LGHNA and CDR2 as YNFKEQ. With 4 bases clipped from V and 9 bases from J, the junction kept 3 bases outside the gene matches. The CDR3 is 14 residues long. The CDR3 loop is CASSPDRGLSPLHF. CDR3 coding DNA: TGTGCCAGCAGCCCCGACAGGGGGCTTTCACCCCTCCACTTT.

This clone was detected only once. The rearrangement uses TRBV28 and TRBJ2-7; D possibly corresponds to TRBD1 (6 bases). Germline CDR1 MDHEN, CDR2 SYDVKM. The CDR3 contains 15 residues. V lost 8 bases, J lost 6 bases, and 23 bases lay in between. The CDR3 sequence is CASGWSQGVGVEQYF. CDR3 bases: TGTGCCAGCGGGTGGTCACAGGGTGTTGGGGTCGAGCAGTACTTC.

This chain joins TRBV7-9 and TRBJ2-3; the D is unclear. The V end was cut by 5 bases, the J end by 2 bases, with 2 bases between. The CDR3 covers 11 residues. Germline V gives CDR1 SEHNR, CDR2 FQNEAQ (reference sequence). CDR3 region: CASSLTDTQYF. The CDR3 bases are TGTGCCAGCAGCCTCACAGATACGCAGTATTTT.

The V and J genes are TRBV7-9 and TRBJ2-7; TRBD1 matches 8 bases. The V gene's germline CDR1 is SEHNR and CDR2 FQNEAQ (reference sequence). The CDR3 is 14 amino acids. The V segment lost 3 bases and the J segment 3 bases; nucleotides outside the gene matches: 4. The CDR3: CASSLTGAGYEQYF. The CDR3 nucleotides are TGTGCCAGCAGCTTGACAGGGGCGGGCTACGAGCAGTACTTC.

This chain uses TRBV5-6 with TRBJ2-1; tentatively, D is TRBD1 (6 bases). The V end was cut by 0 bases, the J end by 5 bases, with 9 bases between. Germline V CDR1 and CDR2: SGHDT, YYEEEE. This CDR3 is 14 amino acids long. DNA for the CDR3: TGTGCCAGCAGCTTGGTGGACAGAAACAATGAGCAGTTCTTC. Translated, it gives CASSLVDRNNEQFF.

This clone occurred once. This chain uses TRBV7-8 with TRBJ2-4; 8 bases line up with TRBD1. Germline V lookup: CDR1 SGHVS, CDR2 FQNEAQ. V gave up 4 bases and J gave up 3 bases; unmatched junction bases: 11. The CDR3 runs to 17 residues. CDR3 sequence reads: CASSSDRGVGGKNIQYF. The CDR3 region has the DNA TGTGCCAGCAGCTCCGACAGGGGAGTAGGTGGCAAAAACATTCAGTACTTC.

The chain uses TRBV2 and TRBJ1-4, with 8 nucleotides matching TRBD1. The germline CDR1 and CDR2 sequences are SNHLY and FYNNEI. The V and J ends lost 1 base and 3 bases, in that order; junction bases with no gene match: 10. CDR3 length: 18 residues. As DNA, the CDR3 is TGTGCCAGCAGTGAAGTCGGGACAGGCCGAGGAGCTAATGAAAAACTGTTTTTT. Encoded protein: CASSEVGTGRGANEKLFF.

This chain's CDR3 is CASRSTGVNTEAFF. The CDR3, as DNA: TGCGCCAGCAGGTCCACAGGGGTGAACACTGAAGCTTTCTTT. This chain uses TRBV5-1 with TRBJ1-1, with 7 bases fitting TRBD1. Germline V CDR1 and CDR2: SGHRS, YFSETQ. J gave up 0 bases and V 5 bases, and 4 bases lay outside the gene matches. This CDR3 is 14 amino acids long.

The table lists this clone with a few counts. The chain employs TRBV19 and TRBJ2-2; D is unresolved. The V gene's germline CDR1 is LNHDA and CDR2 SQIVND (reference sequence). The ends were cut back, 4 bases at V and 6 bases at J, with 9 bases in the middle. There are 13 residues in the CDR3. DNA for the CDR3: TGTGCCAGTAGTACCCCCGGAGCCGGGGAGCTGTTTTTT. Its translation: CASSTPGAGELFF.

Only a few counts were recorded for this clone. The J gene is TRBJ1-5, the V gene TRBV6-7, with D tentatively TRBD1 (5 bases). TRBV6-7 is an ORF, with its function uncertain. The CDR3 sequence is 15 residues long. Trimming removed 2 bases at V and 0 bases at J, with 8 bases between. CDR3 residues: CASSYARDSNQPQHF. The CDR3 nucleotides are TGTGCCAGCAGTTACGCCAGGGATAGCAATCAGCCCCAGCATTTT.